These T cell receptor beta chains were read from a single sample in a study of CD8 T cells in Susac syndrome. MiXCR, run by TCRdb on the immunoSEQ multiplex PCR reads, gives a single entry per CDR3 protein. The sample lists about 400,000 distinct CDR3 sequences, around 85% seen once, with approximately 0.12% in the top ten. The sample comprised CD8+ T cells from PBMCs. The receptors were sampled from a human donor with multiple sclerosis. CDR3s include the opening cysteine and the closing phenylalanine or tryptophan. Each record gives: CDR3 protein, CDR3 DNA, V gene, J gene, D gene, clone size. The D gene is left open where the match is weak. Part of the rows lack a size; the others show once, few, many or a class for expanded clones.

CDR3aa: CASSPFGETYTDTQYF
CDR3nt: TGTGCCAGCAGCCCGTTCGGGGAGACTTACACAGATACGCAGTATTTT
v_gene: TRBV7-9
j_gene: TRBJ2-3
d_gene: -
abundance: -

CDR3aa: CASSGGTGLSGANVLTF
CDR3nt: TGTGCCAGCAGCGGGGGGACAGGTCTCTCTGGGGCCAACGTCCTGACTTTC
v_gene: TRBV5-4
j_gene: TRBJ2-6
d_gene: TRBD1
abundance: -

CDR3aa: CASSSWGSGREGAKNIQYF
CDR3nt: TGTGCCAGCAGCTCCTGGGGTAGCGGGAGAGAGGGGGCCAAAAACATTCAGTACTTC
v_gene: TRBV7-9
j_gene: TRBJ2-4
d_gene: TRBD2
abundance: -

CDR3aa: CASSLMLSSGNTIYF
CDR3nt: TGTGCCAGCAGCTTGATGTTGAGCTCTGGAAACACCATATATTTT
v_gene: TRBV7-6
j_gene: TRBJ1-3
d_gene: -
abundance: -

CDR3aa: CAIGVEGNQPQHF
CDR3nt: TGTGCCATCGGGGTTGAGGGCAATCAGCCCCAGCATTTT
v_gene: TRBV12-3/TRBV12-4
j_gene: TRBJ1-5
d_gene: -
abundance: -

CDR3aa: CASSSLAGGPWEQYF
CDR3nt: TGTGCCAGCAGCTCCCTAGCGGGAGGGCCTTGGGAGCAGTACTTC
v_gene: TRBV7-9
j_gene: TRBJ2-7
d_gene: TRBD2
abundance: -

CDR3aa: CSARTSGGAGVETQYF
CDR3nt: TGCAGTGCTAGAACTAGCGGGGGGGCCGGGGTAGAGACCCAGTACTTC
v_gene: TRBV20-1
j_gene: TRBJ2-5
d_gene: TRBD2
abundance: -

CDR3aa: CATSRDELAGYNEQFF
CDR3nt: TGTGCCACCAGCAGAGATGAACTAGCGGGATACAATGAGCAGTTCTTC
v_gene: TRBV15
j_gene: TRBJ2-1
d_gene: TRBD2
abundance: -

CDR3aa: CSVETEEGKGAVYEQYF
CDR3nt: TGCAGCGTTGAAACGGAGGAGGGGAAGGGGGCCGTCTACGAGCAGTACTTC
v_gene: TRBV29-1
j_gene: TRBJ2-7
d_gene: -
abundance: -

CDR3aa: CATSDSDTGELFF
CDR3nt: TGTGCCACCAGTGATTCTGACACCGGGGAGCTGTTTTTT
v_gene: TRBV24-1
j_gene: TRBJ2-2
d_gene: -
abundance: -

CDR3aa: CSVEGNTGELFF
CDR3nt: TGCAGCGTTGAAGGGAACACCGGGGAGCTGTTTTTT
v_gene: TRBV29-1
j_gene: TRBJ2-2
d_gene: -
abundance: -

CDR3aa: CASSDPGTGTYEQYF
CDR3nt: TGTGCCAGCAGTGATCCCGGGACAGGAACCTACGAGCAGTACTTC
v_gene: TRBV2
j_gene: TRBJ2-7
d_gene: TRBD1
abundance: -

CDR3aa: CASSDVPGQGIDYGYTF
CDR3nt: TGTGCCAGCAGTGATGTCCCGGGACAGGGAATTGACTATGGCTACACCTTC
v_gene: TRBV6-1
j_gene: TRBJ1-2
d_gene: TRBD1
abundance: -

CDR3aa: CASSPLAINGELFF
CDR3nt: TGTGCCAGCAGCCCTTTGGCCATCAACGGGGAGCTGTTTTTT
v_gene: TRBV5-6
j_gene: TRBJ2-2
d_gene: -
abundance: -

CDR3aa: CASREGDEAFF
CDR3nt: TGTGCCAGCAGGGAGGGGGATGAAGCTTTCTTT
v_gene: TRBV27
j_gene: TRBJ1-1
d_gene: -
abundance: -

CDR3aa: CATRITENNEQFF
CDR3nt: TGTGCCACCCGAATAACGGAAAACAATGAGCAGTTCTTC
v_gene: TRBV19
j_gene: TRBJ2-1
d_gene: -
abundance: -

CDR3aa: CASSRQTGFGETQYF
CDR3nt: TGTGCCAGCAGCCGACAGACAGGGTTCGGGGAGACCCAGTACTTC
v_gene: TRBV14
j_gene: TRBJ2-5
d_gene: TRBD1
abundance: -

CDR3aa: CASSPTPQGATDTQYF
CDR3nt: TGCGCCAGCAGTCCGACCCCACAGGGAGCCACAGATACGCAGTATTTT
v_gene: TRBV4-1
j_gene: TRBJ2-3
d_gene: -
abundance: -

CDR3aa: CASSVEQGLVSPEQFF
CDR3nt: TGTGCCAGCAGCGTAGAGCAGGGACTAGTGTCACCCGAGCAGTTCTTC
v_gene: TRBV9
j_gene: TRBJ2-1
d_gene: TRBD2
abundance: -

CDR3aa: CATRPTVAKNIQYF
CDR3nt: TGTGCCACCAGACCCACAGTAGCCAAAAACATTCAGTACTTC
v_gene: TRBV28
j_gene: TRBJ2-4
d_gene: -
abundance: -

CDR3aa: CASSLVVSGGYNEQFF
CDR3nt: TGTGCCAGCAGCTTAGTTGTCAGTGGGGGTTACAATGAGCAGTTCTTC
v_gene: TRBV11-2
j_gene: TRBJ2-1
d_gene: -
abundance: -

CDR3aa: CASSFTTGPNQPQHF
CDR3nt: TGTGCCAGCTCTTTCACGACAGGGCCAAATCAGCCCCAGCATTTT
v_gene: TRBV28
j_gene: TRBJ1-5
d_gene: TRBD1
abundance: -

CDR3aa: CASSFAGTTDTQYF
CDR3nt: TGTGCCAGCAGCTTCGCGGGGACCACAGATACGCAGTATTTT
v_gene: TRBV5-6
j_gene: TRBJ2-3
d_gene: -
abundance: -

CDR3aa: CASRGLDRTGNTIYF
CDR3nt: TGTGCCAGCAGGGGACTGGACAGAACTGGAAACACCATATATTTT
v_gene: TRBV6-5
j_gene: TRBJ1-3
d_gene: -
abundance: few

CDR3aa: CSARTSGRVPGELFF
CDR3nt: TGCAGTGCCAGGACTAGCGGGAGGGTGCCCGGGGAGCTGTTTTTT
v_gene: TRBV20-1
j_gene: TRBJ2-2
d_gene: TRBD2
abundance: -

CDR3aa: CSAESMGGLTGELFF
CDR3nt: TGCAGCGCCGAGAGTATGGGGGGGCTCACCGGGGAGCTGTTTTTT
v_gene: TRBV29-1
j_gene: TRBJ2-2
d_gene: -
abundance: -

CDR3aa: CASSSGSGAGATEASGHNEQFF
CDR3nt: TGTGCCAGCTCATCGGGTTCCGGGGCCGGGGCGACAGAGGCTAGCGGGCATAATGAGCAGTTCTTC
v_gene: TRBV6-2/TRBV6-3
j_gene: TRBJ2-1
d_gene: TRBD2
abundance: -

CDR3aa: CASSGGLAGGEYNEQFF
CDR3nt: TGCGCCAGCAGCGGGGGACTAGCGGGAGGGGAGTACAATGAGCAGTTCTTC
v_gene: TRBV5-1
j_gene: TRBJ2-1
d_gene: TRBD2
abundance: -

CDR3aa: CASSLAREAGYYGYTF
CDR3nt: TGTGCCAGCAGTTTAGCGCGAGAGGCAGGGTACTATGGCTACACCTTC
v_gene: TRBV12-3/TRBV12-4
j_gene: TRBJ1-2
d_gene: -
abundance: -

CDR3aa: CASSPHLGELFF
CDR3nt: TGTGCCAGCAGTCCTCACCTCGGGGAGCTGTTTTTT
v_gene: TRBV12-3/TRBV12-4
j_gene: TRBJ2-2
d_gene: -
abundance: -

CDR3aa: CASSWTQGGGELFF
CDR3nt: TGCGCCAGCAGCTGGACACAGGGCGGAGGGGAGCTGTTTTTT
v_gene: TRBV5-1
j_gene: TRBJ2-2
d_gene: -
abundance: -

CDR3aa: CASSFLGLGETQYF
CDR3nt: TGTGCCAGCAGCTTTCTGGGTTTAGGAGAGACCCAGTACTTC
v_gene: TRBV7-9
j_gene: TRBJ2-5
d_gene: -
abundance: -

CDR3aa: CASALPHTEAFF
CDR3nt: TGTGCTAGTGCCCTACCACACACTGAAGCTTTCTTT
v_gene: TRBV12-5
j_gene: TRBJ1-1
d_gene: -
abundance: -

CDR3aa: CATSDFRRACNPPQHF
CDR3nt: TGTGCCACCAGTGATTTCCGCAGGGCCTGCAATCCGCCCCAGCATTTT
v_gene: TRBV24-1
j_gene: TRBJ1-5
d_gene: -
abundance: -

CDR3aa: CASSLGGDSNYEQYF
CDR3nt: TGTGCCAGCAGCCTGGGAGGGGACAGTAACTACGAGCAGTACTTC
v_gene: TRBV7-3
j_gene: TRBJ2-7
d_gene: -
abundance: -

CDR3aa: CASSPGGAWNTGELFF
CDR3nt: TGTGCCAGCAGCCCTGGGGGGGCCTGGAACACCGGGGAGCTGTTTTTT
v_gene: TRBV6-2/TRBV6-3
j_gene: TRBJ2-2
d_gene: -
abundance: -

CDR3aa: CASSSTAGQGYEQYF
CDR3nt: TGTGCCAGCAGCTCCACAGCGGGACAGGGGTACGAGCAGTACTTC
v_gene: TRBV7-9
j_gene: TRBJ2-7
d_gene: TRBD1
abundance: -

CDR3aa: CASSQREYGRFF
CDR3nt: TGTGCCAGCAGCCAACGCGAGTACGGGAGGTTCTTC
v_gene: TRBV5-6
j_gene: TRBJ2-7
d_gene: TRBD2
abundance: -

CDR3aa: CSAEDPGAPTEAFF
CDR3nt: TGCAGTGCCGAAGACCCGGGGGCACCCACTGAAGCTTTCTTT
v_gene: TRBV20-1
j_gene: TRBJ1-1
d_gene: -
abundance: -

CDR3aa: CASSKEGTLNQPQHF
CDR3nt: TGTGCCAGCAGCAAAGAAGGGACACTCAATCAGCCCCAGCATTTT
v_gene: TRBV21-1
j_gene: TRBJ1-5
d_gene: -
abundance: -

CDR3aa: CASSRSLGGEFSHYGYTF
CDR3nt: TGCGCCAGCAGCCGCAGTCTAGGGGGCGAGTTCAGCCACTATGGCTACACCTTC
v_gene: TRBV4-1
j_gene: TRBJ1-2
d_gene: TRBD1
abundance: -

CDR3aa: CASSSTGETNEKLFF
CDR3nt: TGTGCCAGCAGTTCCACGGGGGAAACTAATGAAAAACTGTTTTTT
v_gene: TRBV6-5
j_gene: TRBJ1-4
d_gene: -
abundance: -

CDR3aa: CATSARNKETQYF
CDR3nt: TGTGCCACCAGCGCTCGAAACAAAGAGACCCAGTACTTC
v_gene: TRBV15
j_gene: TRBJ2-5
d_gene: -
abundance: -

CDR3aa: CSVEAARDYEQYF
CDR3nt: TGCAGCGTTGAAGCCGCCAGAGACTACGAGCAGTACTTC
v_gene: TRBV29-1
j_gene: TRBJ2-7
d_gene: -
abundance: -

CDR3aa: CASRAHGGAFF
CDR3nt: TGTGCCAGCAGAGCCCACGGGGGAGCTTTCTTT
v_gene: TRBV6-6
j_gene: TRBJ1-1
d_gene: -
abundance: -

CDR3aa: CASSELRAQETQYF
CDR3nt: TGCGCCAGCAGTGAGTTGCGCGCCCAAGAGACCCAGTACTTC
v_gene: TRBV10-2
j_gene: TRBJ2-5
d_gene: -
abundance: once

CDR3aa: CASSLSGFGNEAFF
CDR3nt: TGTGCCAGCTCCCTATCCGGGTTCGGAAATGAAGCTTTCTTT
v_gene: TRBV6-2/TRBV6-3
j_gene: TRBJ1-1
d_gene: -
abundance: -

CDR3aa: CASSLQGPYTGELFF
CDR3nt: TGTGCCAGCAGCTTGCAGGGGCCCTACACCGGGGAGCTGTTTTTT
v_gene: TRBV7-6
j_gene: TRBJ2-2
d_gene: -
abundance: -

CDR3aa: CASSPIHTDTQFF
CDR3nt: TGTGCCAGCAGTCCAATCCACACAGATACGCAGTTTTTT
v_gene: TRBV12-3/TRBV12-4
j_gene: TRBJ2-3
d_gene: -
abundance: -

CDR3aa: CASSLGVSTDTQYF
CDR3nt: TGTGCCAGCAGCTTAGGGGTTAGCACAGATACGCAGTATTTT
v_gene: TRBV7-9
j_gene: TRBJ2-3
d_gene: -
abundance: -

CDR3aa: CASSQVVGPERETQYF
CDR3nt: TGCGCCAGCAGCCAAGTGGTGGGGCCGGAGAGAGAGACCCAGTACTTC
v_gene: TRBV4-1
j_gene: TRBJ2-5
d_gene: -
abundance: -

CDR3aa: CSCLVTSTDTQYF
CDR3nt: TGCAGTTGTCTAGTGACTAGCACAGATACGCAGTATTTT
v_gene: TRBV20-1
j_gene: TRBJ2-3
d_gene: -
abundance: -

CDR3aa: CASSPWASGALYQETQYF
CDR3nt: TGTGCCAGCAGCCCCTGGGCTAGCGGGGCCTTGTACCAAGAGACCCAGTACTTC
v_gene: TRBV3-1
j_gene: TRBJ2-5
d_gene: TRBD2
abundance: -

CDR3aa: CASSQDQVNYGYTF
CDR3nt: TGCGCCAGCAGCCAAGATCAGGTCAACTATGGCTACACCTTC
v_gene: TRBV4-1
j_gene: TRBJ1-2
d_gene: -
abundance: -

CDR3aa: CASSLQGHEQFF
CDR3nt: TGCGCCAGCAGCTTACAGGGGCATGAGCAGTTCTTC
v_gene: TRBV5-1
j_gene: TRBJ2-1
d_gene: TRBD1
abundance: -